These 19 T cell receptor beta chains share one sample of origin, sequenced in a study of CD8+ T cells in alopecia areata (dated by TCRdb to 2016 to 2019). The receptor library was made with the immunoSEQ multiplex PCR assay. To provide template for TCR sequencing, every sample had RNA extracted and reverse transcribed into cDNA. Imported from immuneACCESS, the table was reduced by TCRdb to in-frame sequences with V and J called. These copies leave out some clones; in studies compared against another copy, an unresolved V gene accounts for under half, and the cause of the remainder is not known. In all, the sample holds about 280,000 clones, and roughly 60% of those were seen once. The ten largest clones represent about 1.8% of the sample. Interpreted using the paper, the time point label stands for: about 25 weeks on oral tofacitinib. This specimen's treatment or condition label, per the study, means: oral pan-JAK inhibitor, 5-10 mg twice daily.

This sample comprised CD4+ T cells sorted from blood, obtained at week 24, from a patient treated with tofacitinib. The receptors were gathered from a human donor with alopecia areata.

This chain joins TRBV6-1 and TRBJ2-2; D possibly corresponds to TRBD1 (5 bases). Germline V gives CDR1 MNHNS, CDR2 SASEGT. V lost 6 bases to trimming and J lost 6 bases, with 11 bases between them. The CDR3 has 13 residues. This CDR3 reads CASRLQAPGELFF. DNA of the CDR3: TGTGCCAGCAGACTACAGGCCCCCGGGGAGCTGTTTTTT.

This clone was counted between two and nine times. The chain couples TRBV15 to TRBJ2-4; 10 bases fit TRBD2. Germline CDR1 is LNHNV and CDR2 is YYDKDF (reference sequence). The CDR3 covers 15 residues. V lost 4 bases, J lost 5 bases, and 5 bases stayed unmatched. The CDR3 bases are TGTGCCACCAGCAATAGCGGGGGGTGGCAAAACATTCAGTACTTC. Its translation: CATSNSGGWQNIQYF. The full variable domain, completed using reference TRBV15 and TRBJ2-4, is DAMVIQNPRYQVTQFGKPVTLSCSQTLNHNVMYWYQQKSSQAPKLLFHYYDKDFNNEADTPDNFQSRRPNTSFCFLDIRSPGLGDTAMYLCATSNSGGWQNIQYFGAGTRLSVL.

CDR3 DNA: TGTGCCAGCAGCCAGACAGGGGTCAACACCGGGGAGCTGTTTTTT. It specifies CASSQTGVNTGELFF. V gene TRBV7-2 combines with J gene TRBJ2-2, with 8 bases identical to TRBD1. The length of the CDR3 is 15 residues. Germline CDR1 and CDR2: SGHTA and FQGNSA. J was trimmed by 2 bases and V by 5 bases; bases with no gene match: 4. The full variable domain, its missing parts supplied by reference TRBV7-2 and TRBJ2-2, is GAGVSQSPSNKVTEKGKDVELRCDPISGHTALYWYRQSLGQGLEFLIYFQGNSAPDKSGLPSDRFSAERTGGSVSTLTIQRTQQEDSAVYLCASSQTGVNTGELFFGEGSRLTVL.

The gene calls are TRBV29-1 and TRBJ1-2; no clear D gene. Germline-derived CDR1 and CDR2 are SQVTM and ANQGSEA. V gave up 7 bases and J gave up 6 bases, with 12 bases separating them. This CDR3 is 11 amino acids long. Here the CDR3 DNA reads TGCAGCGCCTTGGGCCTCGATGGCTACACCTTC. Amino acids: CSALGLDGYTF.

The chain links TRBV7-9 to TRBJ2-4; D unresolved. Germline CDR1 and CDR2: SEHNR and FQNEAQ (reference sequence). The CDR3 consists of 12 residues. V gave up 5 bases and J gave up 9 bases, with 11 bases separating them. The chain's CDR3 is CASSLTVGIQYF. The CDR3 DNA reads as TGTGCCAGCAGCCTAACTGTAGGCATTCAGTACTTC.

V and J are TRBV18 and TRBJ2-7; D is unresolved. V was pared by 3 bases and J by 2 bases, with 8 bases between. This CDR3 region has 13 residues. The germline gives CDR1 KGHSH, CDR2 LQKENI. CDR3 region: CASSPSGAYEQYF. CDR3 nucleotides: TGTGCCAGCTCACCTTCTGGGGCCTACGAGCAGTACTTC.

This chain joins TRBV6-1 and TRBJ1-6; no clear D. V was clipped by 6 bases and J by 16 bases, with 13 bases between them. The CDR3 is made up of 11 amino acids. Germline-derived CDR1 and CDR2 are MNHNS and SASEGT. The CDR3 DNA follows: TGTGCCAGCAGCCCTCAACCGGGACTCCACTTT. Its protein is CASSPQPGLHF.

The genes are TRBV4-3 and TRBJ2-1, with TRBD2 identical over 9 bases. After removal of 0 bases from V and 2 bases from J, the junction contained 5 bases not matched to a gene. This CDR3 has 17 residues. Germline lookup yields CDR1 LGHNA and CDR2 YSLEER. The CDR3 reads CASSQDLAGGTYNEQFF. In DNA form, the CDR3 reads TGCGCCAGCAGCCAAGATCTGGCGGGGGGGACCTACAATGAGCAGTTCTTC.

CDR3 sequence reads: CSARGNSEQYF. The CDR3 nucleotides read TGCAGTGCTAGGGGAAATTCCGAGCAGTACTTC. J is TRBJ2-7 and V is TRBV20-1, with D unclear. V lost 3 bases and J 6 bases, leaving 9 bases between the germline ends. CDR1 and CDR2 (germline): DFQATT, SNEGSKA (reference sequence). The CDR3 sequence is 11 residues long.

The CDR3 is CSVEGLLAKNIQYF. As DNA, the CDR3 is TGCAGCGTTGAGGGTCTGCTGGCCAAAAACATTCAGTACTTC. The chain links TRBV29-1 to TRBJ2-4; the D is unclear. Germline CDR1 and CDR2: SQVTM and ANQGSEA. The CDR3 sequence is 14 residues long. The V and J ends lost 3 bases and 1 base respectively, with 10 bases between them. Supplemented by reference TRBV29-1 and TRBJ2-4, the full variable domain reads SAVISQKPSRDICQRGTSLTIQCQVDSQVTMMFWYRQQPGQSLTLIATANQGSEATYESGFVIDKFPISRPNLTFSTLTVSNMSPEDSSIYLCSVEGLLAKNIQYFGAGTRLSVL.

This rearrangement joins TRBV7-8 to TRBJ2-7; TRBD1 matches at 7 bases. Germline-derived CDR1 and CDR2 are SGHVS and FQNEAQ. CDR3 length: 16 residues. V gave up 5 bases and J gave up 3 bases; unmatched junction bases: 13. CDR3 DNA sequence: TGTGCCAGCAGCACCATCCGGGGACAGTCCTACTACGAGCAGTACTTC. As protein: CASSTIRGQSYYEQYF.

V and J are TRBV29-1 and TRBJ2-1, with D perhaps matching TRBD2 (5 bases). The CDR3 has 11 residues. The V end was cut by 6 bases, the J end by 11 bases, with 14 bases between. Germline V gene sequence: CDR1 SQVTM, CDR2 ANQGSEA. The CDR3 loop reads CSVHPGVQQFF. The CDR3 DNA sequence: TGCAGCGTCCACCCCGGGGTGCAGCAGTTCTTC.

This sequence joins TRBV2 and TRBJ2-2, with 10 bases matching TRBD2. The V gene end was trimmed by 7 bases and the J gene end by 6 bases; junction bases not matched to a gene: 5. The CDR3 spans 14 residues. Germline V gene lookup returns CDR1 SNHLY and CDR2 FYNNEI. The CDR3 bases are TGTGCCAGCACTAGCGGGGGAGCGGCCGGGGAGCTGTTTTTT. The encoded protein is CASTSGGAAGELFF.

Points on this clone: Other DNA sequences in the sample encode the same CDR3. This chain uses TRBV29-1 with TRBJ1-5; 8 bases are a match to TRBD1. Germline-derived CDR1 and CDR2 are SQVTM and ANQGSEA. Trimming removed 5 bases from V and 4 bases from J; junction bases left unmatched: 1. The CDR3 consists of 12 residues. For the CDR3, the DNA is TGCAGCGTTCGACAGGGGAATCAGCCCCAGCATTTT. Translation: CSVRQGNQPQHF. The full variable domain, completed using reference TRBV29-1 and TRBJ1-5, is SAVISQKPSRDICQRGTSLTIQCQVDSQVTMMFWYRQQPGQSLTLIATANQGSEATYESGFVIDKFPISRPNLTFSTLTVSNMSPEDSSIYLCSVRQGNQPQHFGDGTRLSIL.

V gene TRBV6-5 combines with J gene TRBJ1-2; D not resolved. V lost 6 bases and J 4 bases, leaving 9 bases between the germline ends. Germline-derived CDR1 and CDR2 are MNHEY and SVGAGI. This CDR3 is built from 12 residues. CDR3 bases: TGTGCCAGCAGGAATGGTCCCTATGGCTACACCTTC. Protein sequence: CASRNGPYGYTF.

This sequence joins TRBV5-6 and TRBJ1-2; no clear D gene. Looked up from germline, CDR1 is SGHDT and CDR2 is YYEEEE. The CDR3 consists of 14 residues. Trimming stripped 4 bases from V and 7 bases from J, with 17 bases between. The CDR3, as DNA: TGTGCCAGCAGCCCGCCGCGGCCATTGGGTGGCTACACCTTC. Translation: CASSPPRPLGGYTF. The whole variable domain, remainder taken from reference TRBV5-6 and TRBJ1-2, is DAGVTQSPTHLIKTRGQQVTLRCSPKSGHDTVSWYQQALGQGPQFIFQYYEEEERQRGNFPDRFSGHQFPNYSSELNVNALLLGDSALYLCASSPPRPLGGYTFGSGTRLTVV.

The chain is built from TRBV30 and TRBJ2-3; tentative D call: TRBD2 (6 bases). This CDR3 spans 17 amino acids. V was cut by 3 bases and J by 4 bases, with 23 bases left in between. The germline V gene has CDR1 GTSNPN and CDR2 SVGIG (reference sequence). CDR3 bases: TGTGCCTGGAGGCGATATATGCGGACTGAGCGGGCAGATACGCAGTATTTT. Encoded protein: CAWRRYMRTERADTQYF.

The chain joins TRBV12-5 to TRBJ1-2; D gene ambiguous. The CDR3 sequence is 14 residues long. Trimming cost V 1 base and J 2 bases, with 8 bases left between them. Germline-derived CDR1 and CDR2 are LGHNT and FRNRAP. As DNA, the CDR3 is TGTGCTAGTGGTTTGGGAAGTCGGAACTATGGCTACACCTTC. Translated: CASGLGSRNYGYTF. Together with reference TRBV12-5 and TRBJ1-2, the CDR3 gives the full variable domain: DARVTQTPRHKVTEMGQEVTMRCQPILGHNTVFWYRQTMMQGLELLAYFRNRAPLDDSGMPKDRFSAEMPDATLATLKIQPSEPRDSAVYFCASGLGSRNYGYTFGSGTRLTVV.

As for this clone: Other DNA sequences in this specimen translate into the identical CDR3. The CDR3 nucleotides read TGCGCCAGCAGCTTGTTGGGGGTCGGGGAGACCCAGTACTTC. It is translated as CASSLLGVGETQYF. J is TRBJ2-5 and V is TRBV5-1; either TRBD1 or TRBD2 may fit D (5 bases each). Germline V gene data show CDR1 as SGHRS and CDR2 as YFSETQ. The CDR3 spans 14 residues. V shed 1 base and J shed 5 bases, with 12 bases lying between them.